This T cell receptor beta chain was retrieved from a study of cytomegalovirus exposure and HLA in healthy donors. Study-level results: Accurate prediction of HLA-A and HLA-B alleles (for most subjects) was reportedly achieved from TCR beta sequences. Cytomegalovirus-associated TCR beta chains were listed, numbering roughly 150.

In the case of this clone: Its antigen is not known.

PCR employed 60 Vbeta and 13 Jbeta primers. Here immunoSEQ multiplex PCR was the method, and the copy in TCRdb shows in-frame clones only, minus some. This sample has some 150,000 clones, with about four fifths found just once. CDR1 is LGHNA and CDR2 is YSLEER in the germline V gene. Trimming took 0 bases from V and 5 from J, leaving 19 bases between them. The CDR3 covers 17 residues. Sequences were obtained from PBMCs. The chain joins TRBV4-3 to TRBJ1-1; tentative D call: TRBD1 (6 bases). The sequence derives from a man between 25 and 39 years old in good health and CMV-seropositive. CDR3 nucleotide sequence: TGCGCCAGCAGCCAAGATTTGATACGGACAGTGGGTACTGAAGCTTTCTTT. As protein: CASSQDLIRTVGTEAFF.